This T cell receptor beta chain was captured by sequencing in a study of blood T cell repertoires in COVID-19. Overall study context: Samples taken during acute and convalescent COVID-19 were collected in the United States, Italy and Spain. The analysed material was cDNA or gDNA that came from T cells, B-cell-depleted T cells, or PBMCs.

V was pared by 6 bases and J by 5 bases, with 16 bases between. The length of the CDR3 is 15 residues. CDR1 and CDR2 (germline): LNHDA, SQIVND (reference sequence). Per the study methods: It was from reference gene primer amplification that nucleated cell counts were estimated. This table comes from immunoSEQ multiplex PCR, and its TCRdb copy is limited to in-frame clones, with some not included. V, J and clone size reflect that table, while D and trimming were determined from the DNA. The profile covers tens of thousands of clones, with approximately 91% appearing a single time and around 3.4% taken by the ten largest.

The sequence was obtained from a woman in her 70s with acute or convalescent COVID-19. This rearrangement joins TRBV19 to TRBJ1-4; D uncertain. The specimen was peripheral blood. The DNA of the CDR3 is TGTGCCAGTAGCACTCTCGGTTCAGGCAATGAAAAACTGTTTTTT. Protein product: CASSTLGSGNEKLFF. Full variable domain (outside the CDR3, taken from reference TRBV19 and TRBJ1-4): DGGITQSPKYLFRKEGQNVTLSCEQNLNHDAMYWYRQDPGQGLRLIYYSQIVNDFQKGDIAEGYSVSREKKESFPLTVTSAQKNPTAFYLCASSTLGSGNEKLFFGSGTQLSVL.